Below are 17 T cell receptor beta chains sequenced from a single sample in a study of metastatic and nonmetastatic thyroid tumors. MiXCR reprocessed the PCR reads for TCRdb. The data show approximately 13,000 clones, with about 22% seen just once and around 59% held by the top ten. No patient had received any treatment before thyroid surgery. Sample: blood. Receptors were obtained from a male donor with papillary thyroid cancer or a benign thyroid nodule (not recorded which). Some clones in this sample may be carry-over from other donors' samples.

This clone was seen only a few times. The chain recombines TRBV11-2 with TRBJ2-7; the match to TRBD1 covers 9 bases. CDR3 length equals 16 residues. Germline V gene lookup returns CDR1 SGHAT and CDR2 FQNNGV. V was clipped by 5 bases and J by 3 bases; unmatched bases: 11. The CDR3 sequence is CASSPTGTGNFYEQYF. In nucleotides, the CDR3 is TGTGCCAGCAGCCCCACGGGGACAGGGAATTTCTACGAGCAGTACTTC.

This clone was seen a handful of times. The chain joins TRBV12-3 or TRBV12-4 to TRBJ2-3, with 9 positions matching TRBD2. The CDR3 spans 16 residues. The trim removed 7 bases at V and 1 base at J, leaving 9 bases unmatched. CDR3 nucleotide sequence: TGTGCCAGCACCCCGTGGGCGGGAGGGGGCACAGATACGCAGTATTTT. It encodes CASTPWAGGGTDTQYF.

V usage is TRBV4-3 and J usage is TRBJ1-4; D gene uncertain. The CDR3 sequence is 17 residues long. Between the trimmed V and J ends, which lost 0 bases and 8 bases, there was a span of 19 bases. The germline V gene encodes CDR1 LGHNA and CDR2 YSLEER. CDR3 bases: TGCGCCAGCAGCCAAGATTTGGCCAGCCGGGCAGGAGAAAAACTGTTTTTT. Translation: CASSQDLASRAGEKLFF.

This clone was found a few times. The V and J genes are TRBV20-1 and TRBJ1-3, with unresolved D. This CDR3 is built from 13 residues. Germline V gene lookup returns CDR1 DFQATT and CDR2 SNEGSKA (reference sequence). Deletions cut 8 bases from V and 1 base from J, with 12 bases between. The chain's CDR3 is CSPGVCSGNTIYF. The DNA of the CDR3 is TGCAGTCCCGGGGTATGTTCTGGAAACACCATATATTTT.

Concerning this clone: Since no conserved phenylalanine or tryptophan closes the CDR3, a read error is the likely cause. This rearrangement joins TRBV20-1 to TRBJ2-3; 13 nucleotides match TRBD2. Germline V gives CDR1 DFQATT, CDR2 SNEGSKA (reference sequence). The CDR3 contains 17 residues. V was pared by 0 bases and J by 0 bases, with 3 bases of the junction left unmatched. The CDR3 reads CSARDKTSGGSTDTQYL. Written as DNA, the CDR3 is TGCAGTGCTAGAGACAAGACTAGCGGGGGGAGCACAGATACGCAGTATTTA.

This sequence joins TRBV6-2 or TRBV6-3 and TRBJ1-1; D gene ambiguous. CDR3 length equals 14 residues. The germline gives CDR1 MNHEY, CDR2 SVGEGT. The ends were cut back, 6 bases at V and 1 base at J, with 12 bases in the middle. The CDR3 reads CASSRRAKNTEAFF. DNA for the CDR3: TGTGCCAGCAGCCGCCGGGCTAAGAACACTGAAGCTTTCTTT.

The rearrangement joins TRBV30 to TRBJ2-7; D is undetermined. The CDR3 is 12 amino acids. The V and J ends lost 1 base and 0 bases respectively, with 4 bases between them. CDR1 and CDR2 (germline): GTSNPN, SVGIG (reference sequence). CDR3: CAWSGHSYEQYF. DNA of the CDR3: TGTGCCTGGAGTGGACACTCCTACGAGCAGTACTTC.

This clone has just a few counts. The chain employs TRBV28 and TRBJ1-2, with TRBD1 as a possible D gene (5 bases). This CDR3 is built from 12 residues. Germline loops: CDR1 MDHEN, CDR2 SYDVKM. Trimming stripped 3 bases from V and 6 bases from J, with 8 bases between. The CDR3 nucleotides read TGTGCCAGCAGTTTTGGGGGGGATGGCTACACCTTC. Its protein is CASSFGGDGYTF.

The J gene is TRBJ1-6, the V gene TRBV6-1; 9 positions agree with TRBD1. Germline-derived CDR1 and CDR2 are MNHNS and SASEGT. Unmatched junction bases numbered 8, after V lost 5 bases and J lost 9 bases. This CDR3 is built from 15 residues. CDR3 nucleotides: TGTGCCAGCAGTCGCCCGGGACAGGGCTTTTCACCCCTCCACTTT. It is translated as CASSRPGQGFSPLHF.

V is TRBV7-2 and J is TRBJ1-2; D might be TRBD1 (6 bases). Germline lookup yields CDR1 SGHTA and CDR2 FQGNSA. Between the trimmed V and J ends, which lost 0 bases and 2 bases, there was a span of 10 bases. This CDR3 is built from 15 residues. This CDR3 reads CASSLAGGGNYGYTF. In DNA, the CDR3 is TGTGCCAGCAGCTTAGCCGGGGGCGGCAACTATGGCTACACCTTC.

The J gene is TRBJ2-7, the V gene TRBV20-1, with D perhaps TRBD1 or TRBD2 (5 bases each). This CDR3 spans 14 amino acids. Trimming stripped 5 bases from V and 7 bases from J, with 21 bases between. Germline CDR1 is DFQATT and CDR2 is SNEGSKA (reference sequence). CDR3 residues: CSALGRDQMGEQYF. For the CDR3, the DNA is TGCAGTGCTCTGGGCCGGGACCAAATGGGGGAGCAGTACTTC.

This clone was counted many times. As DNA, the CDR3 is TGTGCCAGCAGCCGGACTAGCGGGGGAGCCCGCACAGATACGCAGTATTTT. Translation: CASSRTSGGARTDTQYF. The gene calls are TRBV14 and TRBJ2-3; 13 bases map to TRBD2. With 4 bases clipped from V and 1 base from J, the junction kept 5 bases outside the gene matches. This CDR3 has 17 amino acids. The germline V gene has CDR1 SGHDN and CDR2 FVKESK. The entire variable domain, with the rest obtained from reference TRBV14 and TRBJ2-3, is as follows: EAGVTQFPSHSVIEKGQTVTLRCDPISGHDNLYWYRRVMGKEIKFLLHFVKESKQDESGMPNNRFLAERTGGTYSTLKVQPAELEDSGVYFCASSRTSGGARTDTQYFGPGTRLTVL.

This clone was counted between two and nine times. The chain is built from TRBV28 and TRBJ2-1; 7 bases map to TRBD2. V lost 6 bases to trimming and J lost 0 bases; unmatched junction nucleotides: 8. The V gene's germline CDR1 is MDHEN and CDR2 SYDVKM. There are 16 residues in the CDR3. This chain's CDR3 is CASSTKLADSYNEQFF. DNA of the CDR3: TGTGCCAGCAGCACGAAGCTAGCGGACTCCTACAATGAGCAGTTCTTC.

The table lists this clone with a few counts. CDR3 amino acids: CASSFSGRGGEQYF. CDR3 bases: TGTGCCAGCAGTTTTAGCGGGAGAGGGGGCGAGCAGTACTTC. The V and J genes are TRBV28 and TRBJ2-7; 9 bases agree with TRBD2. V shed 3 bases, J shed 6 bases, and the junction held 6 bases outside the gene matches. CDR1 MDHEN and CDR2 SYDVKM come from the germline V gene. The CDR3 sequence is 14 residues long.

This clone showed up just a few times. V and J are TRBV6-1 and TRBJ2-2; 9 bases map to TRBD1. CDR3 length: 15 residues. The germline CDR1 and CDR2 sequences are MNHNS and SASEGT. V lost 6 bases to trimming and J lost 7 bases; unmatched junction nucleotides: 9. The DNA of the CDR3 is TGTGCCAGCAGCTTTCAACAGGGGGCGGGCGGGGAGCTGTTTTTT. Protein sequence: CASSFQQGAGGELFF.

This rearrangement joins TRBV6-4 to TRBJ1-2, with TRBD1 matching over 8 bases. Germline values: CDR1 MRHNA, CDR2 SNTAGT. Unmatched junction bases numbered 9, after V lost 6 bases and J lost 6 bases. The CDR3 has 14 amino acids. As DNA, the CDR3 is TGTGCCAGCAGCGACGGACAGGGCGGGGATGGCTACACCTTC. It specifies CASSDGQGGDGYTF.

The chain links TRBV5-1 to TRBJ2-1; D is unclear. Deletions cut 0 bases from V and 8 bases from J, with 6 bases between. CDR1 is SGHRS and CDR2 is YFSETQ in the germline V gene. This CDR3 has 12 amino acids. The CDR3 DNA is TGCGCCAGCAGCTTGGTAGTGGATGAGCAGTTCTTC. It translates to CASSLVVDEQFF.